These T cell receptor beta chains were read from a single sample in a study of OX40 agonist ivuxolimab in advanced cancers. Sequencing used immunoSEQ multiplex PCR; TCRdb keeps in-frame clones, though not all of them. The table includes some 84,000 clones, about 90% detected once. Sequences were derived from CD4+ or CD8+ T cells sorted from blood, sampled in a trial of the OX40 agonist ivuxolimab. The receptors stem from an adult with an advanced solid tumor such as melanoma, head and neck, liver or kidney cancer. The CDR3 runs from the conserved cysteine through the conserved F or W. The D gene is left open where the match is weak. The size field is filled for only some rows; it gives once, few, many or a size class.

TRBJ2-3,-,TRBD2,TRBV9,TGTGCCAGCAGCATCGGACTAGCGGGGGGAGATACGCAGTATTTT,CASSIGLAGGDTQYF
TRBJ2-3,few,-,TRBV6-1,TGTGCCAGCAGTGACTGGGACGGAAGCACAGATACGCAGTATTTT,CASSDWDGSTDTQYF
TRBJ2-5,-,-,TRBV27,TGTGCCAGCAGTTTAATACTTGATGAGACCCAGTACTTC,CASSLILDETQYF
TRBJ2-4,-,-,TRBV5-6,TGTGCCAGCAGCTTGGGGGCGGGCCTAGCCAAAAACATTCAGTACTTC,CASSLGAGLAKNIQYF
TRBJ1-2,-,TRBD1,TRBV7-9,TGTGCCAGCAGCCTACAAACGACAGGGAACTATGGCTACACCTTC,CASSLQTTGNYGYTF
TRBJ2-6,-,-,TRBV7-3,TGTGCCAGCAGCTTGGAGATAACTGGGGCCAACGTCCTGACTTTC,CASSLEITGANVLTF
TRBJ1-6,-,-,TRBV2,TGTGCCAGCAGTGTGAATCCCGGGGCGAATTCACCCCTCCACTTT,CASSVNPGANSPLHF
TRBJ2-2,-,TRBD2,TRBV4-1,TGCGCCAGCAGCCAAGTTCAAGGCGGGGGAACGAACACCGGGGAGCTGTTTTTT,CASSQVQGGGTNTGELFF
TRBJ2-3,-,TRBD2,TRBV5-1,TGCGCCAGCAGCTTAAATCACCCTAGCGGAGTCCTCACAGATACGCAGTATTTT,CASSLNHPSGVLTDTQYF
TRBJ2-1,-,-,TRBV14,TGTGCCAGCAGCCAAGACCGGAGCTCCTACAATGAGCAGTTCTTC,CASSQDRSSYNEQFF
TRBJ2-5,-,-,TRBV5-6,TGTGCCAGCAGCTCCGGGCGACAAGAGACCCAGTACTTC,CASSSGRQETQYF
TRBJ1-1,-,-,TRBV23-1,TGCGCCAGCAGTCAGGCCGGACTGATGAACACTGAAGCTTTCTTT,CASSQAGLMNTEAFF
TRBJ2-1,once,TRBD2,TRBV27,TGTGCCAGCGGCACCGGGACTAGCGGGGCTAATGAGCAGTTCTTC,CASGTGTSGANEQFF
TRBJ2-5,-,-,TRBV6-5,TGTGCCAGCAGTTACTCGGCGGGCCCACAAGAGACCCAGTACTTC,CASSYSAGPQETQYF
TRBJ1-5,once,-,TRBV7-9,TGTGCCAGCAGCTCTTCGTACAGCGGTTATAGCAATCAGCCCCAGCATTTT,CASSSSYSGYSNQPQHF
TRBJ2-1,-,TRBD2,TRBV27,TGTGCCAGTACTTGGGGGGGTAGCTCCTACAATGAGCAGTTCTTC,CASTWGGSSYNEQFF
TRBJ2-7,-,-,TRBV7-9,TGTGCCAGCAGCTTGGAAGGTTTCGACGAGCAGTACTTC,CASSLEGFDEQYF
TRBJ2-7,-,-,TRBV9,TGTGCCAGCAGCGTAGGGACGGGGATCTCCTACGAGCAGTACTTC,CASSVGTGISYEQYF
TRBJ2-5,-,TRBD1,TRBV9,TGTGCCAGCAGCCCCCGCGTGGGACAGGGTCAAGAGACCCAGTACTTC,CASSPRVGQGQETQYF
TRBJ2-3,-,-,TRBV9,TGTGCCAGCAGCGTAGGGACCCTACGATATTTT,CASSVGTLRYF
TRBJ2-2,-,-,TRBV19,TGTGCCAGTAGTGGGACAATGAACACCGGGGAGCTGTTTTTT,CASSGTMNTGELFF
TRBJ2-7,-,-,TRBV11-3,TGTGCCAGCAGCCTCACCCCATCGTACGAGCAGTACTTC,CASSLTPSYEQYF